This TCR beta chain derives from a study of beta chain features in type 1 diabetes. Overall study: Examination spanned approximately 110 million sorted cells from all samples. Study findings and constraints: Researchers report that Type 1 diabetes patients had moderately but significantly shorter TCRB CDR3s across all four CD4+ subsets. Insertions were fewer and deletions more numerous at VDJ junctions in type 1 diabetes patients.

CDR1 and CDR2 from the germline V gene are SGHRS and YFSETQ. V lost 0 bases to trimming and J lost 4 bases; unmatched junction nucleotides: 12. The CDR3 is made up of 19 amino acids. TCRB transcripts that were expressed got sequenced, as all of the isolated RNA had been reverse transcribed. The protocol was immunoSEQ multiplex PCR, while the TCRdb copy is restricted to in-frame clones and leaves out a portion. The sample shows some 290,000 clones, roughly an eighth of them seen only once. This clone occurred a few times. Its antigen is as yet unknown. The TCR sequence derives from a man in his thirties or forties with type 1 diabetes. Source material: naive CD4+ T cells from blood. V gene TRBV5-1 combines with J gene TRBJ2-3; 12 bases match TRBD2. CDR3 coding DNA: TGCGCCAGCAGCTTGGATGGGCGCGCTAGCGGGAGGGCCGCAGATACGCAGTATTTT. Translated, it gives CASSLDGRASGRAADTQYF.